These 16 T cell receptor beta chains came from one sample sequenced in a study of blood T cells in healthy people across ages. It was with a sample-barcoded 5' primer and a J-beta primer mix that a second PCR of about 7 to 12 cycles was run. MiXCR, run by TCRdb on the 5' RACE reads, gives a single entry per CDR3 protein. The sample consists of about 560,000 distinct CDR3 sequences, over 25% of them appearing once. This same sample was also taken into another study, of T cells of mothers and their children.

The sequencing sample was made of blood. The origin of the receptors is a boy younger than 10 in good health.

This chain joins TRBV5-5 and TRBJ2-4; D uncertain. The CDR3 runs 13 residues. Trimming stripped 0 bases from V and 6 bases from J, with 7 bases between. The germline V gene has CDR1 SGHKS and CDR2 YYEKEE (reference sequence). In nucleotides, the CDR3 is TGTGCCAGCAGCTTGGACCAAACAAACATTCAGTACTTC. It yields the protein CASSLDQTNIQYF.

This clonotype was detected a few times. V gene TRBV7-2 combines with J gene TRBJ2-1; the match to TRBD2 covers 8 bases. Germline trimming cut 5 bases from V and 9 bases from J; bases unmatched to any gene: 12. CDR3 length: 15 amino acids. Germline assignment: CDR1 SGHTA and CDR2 FQGNSA. This CDR3 is CASSLGGLGPSEQFF. Here the CDR3 DNA reads TGTGCCAGCAGCCTAGGGGGACTAGGGCCCAGTGAGCAGTTCTTC.

The sample holds a few counts of this clonotype. For the CDR3, the DNA is TGTGCCAGCAGCGCCTTAGCGGGAGAACCTGAGACCCAGTACTTC. Its protein product is CASSALAGEPETQYF. The chain combines TRBV7-9 with TRBJ2-5, with TRBD2 matching 9 bases. The germline gives CDR1 SEHNR, CDR2 FQNEAQ (reference sequence). Unmatched junction bases numbered 9, after V lost 5 bases and J lost 5 bases. The CDR3 sequence is 15 residues long.

V gene TRBV12-3 or TRBV12-4 combines with J gene TRBJ2-1; 8 bases align to TRBD1. Losses at the gene ends were 1 base for V and 5 bases for J; bases not matched to a gene: 10. The CDR3 is 17 residues long. This CDR3 is CASSLVFRTGCHNEQFF. DNA of the CDR3: TGTGCCAGCAGTTTAGTCTTCCGGACAGGGTGCCACAATGAGCAGTTCTTC.

V and J are TRBV12-5 and TRBJ2-5, with a possible D match to TRBD1 (6 bases). The CDR3 extends over 16 amino acids. Trimming removed 2 bases from V and 1 base from J, with 14 bases in between. Germline V gives CDR1 LGHNT, CDR2 FRNRAP. CDR3 sequence (DNA): TGTGCTAGTGGTTTGCCCGAACAGGGCCTCCAAGAGACCCAGTACTTC. It is translated as CASGLPEQGLQETQYF.

This clonotype was seen only a few times. V usage is TRBV29-1 and J usage is TRBJ1-4, with D unclear. CDR3 length: 13 amino acids. CDR1 is SQVTM and CDR2 is ANQGSEA in the germline V gene. V shed 5 bases and J shed 0 bases, with 7 bases lying between them. The CDR3: CSVSAATNEKLFF. In DNA, the CDR3 is TGCAGCGTTTCAGCGGCAACTAATGAAAAACTGTTTTTT.

This clonotype was detected a few times. The V and J genes are TRBV7-9 and TRBJ1-1; no clear D gene. Germline V lookup: CDR1 SEHNR, CDR2 FQNEAQ (reference sequence). Trimming pared 5 bases from V and 4 bases from J, leaving 17 bases between. CDR3 length: 15 amino acids. This chain's CDR3 is CASSHLRGSPTEAFF. Written as DNA, the CDR3 is TGTGCCAGCAGCCACCTACGGGGTTCTCCCACTGAAGCTTTCTTT.

The rearrangement joins TRBV25-1 to TRBJ2-3; maybe TRBD2 (6 bases). V was clipped by 3 bases and J by 8 bases, with 12 bases between them. Germline loops: CDR1 MGHDK, CDR2 SYGVNS. This CDR3 is built from 13 residues. CDR3 sequence (DNA): TGTGCCAGCAGTGACGGGGGTGAACGTACGCAGTATTTT. Translating gives CASSDGGERTQYF. Combining the CDR3 with reference TRBV25-1 and TRBJ2-3 gives the whole variable domain EADIYQTPRYLVIGTGKKITLECSQTMGHDKMYWYQQDPGMELHLIHYSYGVNSTEKGDLSSESTVSRIRTEHFPLTLESARPSHTSQYLCASSDGGERTQYFGPGTRLTVL.

The rearrangement uses TRBV18 and TRBJ2-2; D gene ambiguous. The germline V gene encodes CDR1 KGHSH and CDR2 LQKENI. Trimming removed 3 bases from V and 0 bases from J, with 8 bases in between. The CDR3 is 15 amino acids. CDR3 DNA: TGTGCCAGCTCACCCATCTTTCCGAACACCGGGGAGCTGTTTTTT. Protein: CASSPIFPNTGELFF.

This chain joins TRBV9 and TRBJ2-3; 14 positions agree with TRBD2. Looked up from germline, CDR1 is SGDLS and CDR2 is YYNGEE. The junction had 8 bases not matched to a gene; V was cut back by 2 bases and J by 6 bases. This CDR3 region has 17 residues. The CDR3 sequence is CASSVGTSGRGEDTQYF. The CDR3, as DNA: TGTGCCAGCAGCGTCGGGACTAGCGGGAGAGGAGAGGATACGCAGTATTTT.

The chain has TRBV11-2 and TRBJ2-7; TRBD2 matches 10 bases. This CDR3 spans 16 amino acids. Germline CDR1 reads SGHAT; CDR2 reads FQNNGV. V shed 4 bases and J 4 bases; nucleotides not matched to a gene: 10. The DNA for the CDR3 is TGTGCCAGCAGCTCGTTACTAGCGGGGACCTCTTACGAGCAGTACTTC. Its translation is CASSSLLAGTSYEQYF.

The chain links TRBV20-1 to TRBJ2-5; 11 bases are shared with TRBD2. Germline V lookup: CDR1 DFQATT, CDR2 SNEGSKA (reference sequence). The CDR3 spans 15 residues. With 0 bases clipped from V and 5 bases from J, the junction kept 5 bases outside the gene matches. DNA for the CDR3: TGCAGTGCTAGAGATAGCGGGGGGGCCAGCGAGACCCAGTACTTC. It codes for CSARDSGGASETQYF.

The CDR3 DNA follows: TGTGCCAGCAGTTACGGGGGGGTAGGGTCACCCCTCCACTTT. Translated: CASSYGGVGSPLHF. The V call is TRBV6-5, the J call TRBJ1-6, with a weak D call TRBD1 (5 bases). Trimming left V 2 bases short and J 10 bases short, with 12 bases between. Germline CDR1 is MNHEY and CDR2 is SVGAGI. The CDR3 has 14 amino acids.

This chain connects TRBV10-3 to TRBJ2-5; the D call may be TRBD1 or TRBD2 (5 bases each). Germline V gene data show CDR1 as ENHRY and CDR2 as SYGVKD. V lost 2 bases and J lost 0, with 16 bases in between. The CDR3 is made up of 17 amino acids. The CDR3 DNA sequence: TGTGCCATCAGTGAGGGGGACGTATCAGCGTACCAAGAGACCCAGTACTTC. It is translated as CAISEGDVSAYQETQYF.

This clonotype was observed a handful of times. V is TRBV5-1 and J is TRBJ1-1; possible D gene TRBD1, 5 bases. Between the trimmed V and J ends, which lost 6 bases and 5 bases, there was a span of 20 bases. Per germline, CDR1 SGHRS and CDR2 YFSETQ. The CDR3 covers 15 residues. The CDR3 nucleotides are TGCGCCAGCACCCCGCGGGGGGGAACGGGTACTGAAGCTTTCTTT. This gives the protein CASTPRGGTGTEAFF.

This clonotype was seen more than once but under ten times. This sequence joins TRBV7-2 and TRBJ2-7; a weak D match, TRBD2 (6 bases). This CDR3 has 15 residues. The germline V and J ends were trimmed by 2 bases and 5 bases, with 16 bases remaining between them. The germline CDR1 and CDR2 sequences are SGHTA and FQGNSA. CDR3 sequence: CASSLYRSGRHEQYF. CDR3 coding DNA: TGTGCCAGCAGCTTATACCGGTCGGGGAGGCACGAGCAGTACTTC.